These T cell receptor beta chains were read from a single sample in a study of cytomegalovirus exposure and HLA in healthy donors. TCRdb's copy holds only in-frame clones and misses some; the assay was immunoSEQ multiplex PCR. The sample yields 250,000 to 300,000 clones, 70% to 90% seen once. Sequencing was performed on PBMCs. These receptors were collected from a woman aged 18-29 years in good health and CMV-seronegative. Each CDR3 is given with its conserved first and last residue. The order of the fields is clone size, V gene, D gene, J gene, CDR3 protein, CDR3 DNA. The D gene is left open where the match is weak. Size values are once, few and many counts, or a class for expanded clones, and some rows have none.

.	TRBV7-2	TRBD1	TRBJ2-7	CASSWSGTGLYEQYF	TGTGCCAGCAGCTGGTCCGGGACAGGCCTCTACGAGCAGTACTTC
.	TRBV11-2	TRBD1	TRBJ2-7	CASSSPPGQGYEQYF	TGTGCCAGCAGCTCTCCCCCGGGACAGGGCTACGAGCAGTACTTC
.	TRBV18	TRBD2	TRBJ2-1	CASSPYSGRGRNEQFF	TGTGCCAGCTCACCCTATAGCGGGAGAGGTAGAAATGAGCAGTTCTTC
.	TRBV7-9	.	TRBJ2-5	CASSLGLGETQYF	TGTGCCAGCAGCTTGGGGCTCGGGGAGACCCAGTACTTC
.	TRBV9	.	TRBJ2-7	CASSVEGTPSFYEQYF	TGTGCCAGCAGCGTAGAAGGGACACCCTCTTTCTACGAGCAGTACTTC
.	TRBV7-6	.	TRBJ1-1	CASSFPRGGRNTEAFF	TGTGCCAGCAGCTTTCCACGCGGGGGACGGAACACTGAAGCTTTCTTT
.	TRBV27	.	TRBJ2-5	CASSYQAEGRPSQETQYF	TGTGCCAGCAGTTATCAAGCGGAGGGGCGTCCCTCTCAAGAGACCCAGTACTTC
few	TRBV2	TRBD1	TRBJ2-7	CASRYRGEQYF	TGTGCCAGCAGGTACAGGGGGGAGCAGTACTTC
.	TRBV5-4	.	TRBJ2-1	CASSFRATSHNEQFF	TGTGCCAGCAGCTTTCGAGCAACCTCCCACAATGAGCAGTTCTTC
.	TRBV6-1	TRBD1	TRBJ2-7	CASRGTGSNSYEQYF	TGTGCCAGCAGAGGGACAGGGTCCAATTCCTACGAGCAGTACTTC
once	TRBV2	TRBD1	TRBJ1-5	CASSLLRTGGVRQPQHF	TGTGCCAGCAGTTTACTCAGGACAGGAGGGGTGCGTCAGCCCCAGCATTTT
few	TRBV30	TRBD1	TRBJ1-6	CAWSEGQGSPLHF	TGTGCCTGGAGCGAGGGACAGGGTTCACCCCTCCACTTT
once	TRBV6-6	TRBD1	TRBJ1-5	CASSIQGDPNQPQHF	TGTGCCAGCAGTATTCAGGGGGATCCCAATCAGCCCCAGCATTTT
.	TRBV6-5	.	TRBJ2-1	CASSPGLYNEQFF	TGTGCCAGCAGTCCGGGACTCTACAATGAGCAGTTCTTC
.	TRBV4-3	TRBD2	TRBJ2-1	CASRTGLAAYNEQFF	TGCGCCAGCAGGACCGGACTAGCGGCCTACAATGAGCAGTTCTTC
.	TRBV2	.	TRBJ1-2	CASSGLKKAGYGYTF	TGTGCCAGCAGTGGCTTAAAAAAGGCGGGCTATGGCTACACCTTC
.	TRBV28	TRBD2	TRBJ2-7	CASSLYFGLVELDEQYF	TGTGCCAGCAGTTTATATTTTGGACTAGTCGAGTTGGACGAGCAGTACTTC
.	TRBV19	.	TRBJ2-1	CASSIVGQRNEQFF	TGTGCCAGTAGTATAGTAGGGCAGCGGAATGAGCAGTTCTTC
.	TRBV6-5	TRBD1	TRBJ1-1	CASSSNTGGDTEAFF	TGTGCCAGCAGTTCCAACACAGGGGGAGACACTGAAGCTTTCTTT
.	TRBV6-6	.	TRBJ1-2	CASSYLPRQAGYGYTF	TGTGCCAGCAGTTACCTCCCGCGACAGGCTGGCTATGGCTACACCTTC